The T cell receptor beta chain described here comes from a study of quantifying T cell responses using KT2 cells. Study context: Reverse transcription used primers in the TCR alpha and beta constant regions. Study findings and constraints: Very high KT2 spike-in numbers caused saturation in KT2 sequence detection.

An oligo carrying a UMI was ligated to the cDNA 3' end. The first PCR ran about 4 cycles with an equimolar RC1.1 and RC1.2 beta primer mix. Each CDR3 protein is one row after TCRdb ran MiXCR on the UMI-ligation and nested PCR reads. In the table there are 42,000 or so distinct CDR3 sequences, about 15% of which are singletons. Many counts were recorded for this clonotype. Its target is not known. The sample is PBMC spiked with counted cells of clone KT2. KT2 cells were mixed with fixed PBMC numbers at varying ratios. This TCR was sampled from a human donor. Material: PBMCs spiked with cells of the T cell clone KT2.

The CDR3 bases are TGTGCCAGCAGTGACCTGGGAGCGGGAGATGGGGCCAACGTCCTGACTTTC. Amino acid sequence: CASSDLGAGDGANVLTF. The J gene is TRBJ2-6, the V gene TRBV25-1; 8 nucleotides line up with TRBD2. From germline, CDR1 is MGHDK and CDR2 SYGVNS. V shed 3 bases and J 3 bases; nucleotides not matched to a gene: 7. CDR3 length equals 17 residues.